A selection of T cell receptor beta chains follows, all from one sample in a study of blood T cell repertoires in COVID-19. TCRdb keeps only in-frame clones here, not all; method: immunoSEQ multiplex PCR. The profile covers about 210,000 clones, with roughly four fifths appearing a single time and about a tenth taken by the ten largest. Sequencing was performed on PBMCs or T cells enriched from blood (not recorded which). These receptors originate from a man aged 35 to 55 who had recovered from COVID-19. The CDR3 runs from the conserved cysteine through the conserved F or W. Each record gives: J gene, V gene, D gene, CDR3 DNA, CDR3 protein. A D gene is named only where the DNA matches it firmly.

J: TRBJ1-5
V: TRBV2
D: .
DNA: TGTGCCAGCAGTCAACAAGGACAGAGAAACAATCAGCCCCAGCATTTT
CDR3: CASSQQGQRNNQPQHF

J: TRBJ2-1
V: TRBV10-1
D: .
DNA: TGCGCCAGCAGTGTTGCGGGGAATGAGCAGTTCTTC
CDR3: CASSVAGNEQFF

J: TRBJ1-4
V: TRBV6-5
D: .
DNA: TGTGCCAGCAGTTACAGCGCAACTAATGAAAAACTGTTTTTT
CDR3: CASSYSATNEKLFF

J: TRBJ2-7
V: TRBV18
D: .
DNA: TGTGCCAGCTCACCACGACAGTCCACCTACGAGCAGTACTTC
CDR3: CASSPRQSTYEQYF

J: TRBJ2-2
V: TRBV5-1
D: .
DNA: TGCGCCAGCAGCTCAGGGGACTATCCAACCGGGGAGCTGTTTTTT
CDR3: CASSSGDYPTGELFF

J: TRBJ2-7
V: TRBV7-2
D: .
DNA: TGTGCCAGCAGCTTAGAGGGAGATTACTCTGACGAGCAGTACTTC
CDR3: CASSLEGDYSDEQYF

J: TRBJ1-2
V: TRBV7-2
D: TRBD1
DNA: TGTGCCAGCAGCTTAGGAGGGCTAACAGGGGGCATGTCGGGCTACACCTTC
CDR3: CASSLGGLTGGMSGYTF

J: TRBJ2-3
V: TRBV6-6
D: .
DNA: TGTGCCAGCGTGATCAGGGGAACAGATACGCAGTATTTT
CDR3: CASVIRGTDTQYF

J: TRBJ1-5
V: TRBV19
D: TRBD1
DNA: TGTGCCAGCGACAGGGGGGCGCTCAATAGCAATCAGCCCCAGCATTTT
CDR3: CASDRGALNSNQPQHF

J: TRBJ1-6
V: TRBV4-2
D: .
DNA: TGTGCCAGCAGCCCTAGGCGGGAGCAAGCGCGACGAAATTCACCCCTCCACTTT
CDR3: CASSPRREQARRNSPLHF